This T cell receptor (beta chain) was observed in a study of T cell responses to AZD1222 COVID-19 vaccine. Study outcomes and limitations: The donor cohort was predominantly white British with a female majority, and clonal diversity may have been underestimated. Just a handful of AZD1222 recipients were seropositive at baseline.

The CDR3 covers 14 residues. Trimming removed 2 bases from V and 6 bases from J, with 11 bases in between. Germline values: CDR1 MRHNA, CDR2 SNTAGT. Only in-frame clones appear in the TCRdb table, and some are missing; sequencing was by immunoSEQ multiplex PCR. Of about 150,000 clones listed, around 94% are singletons. In its sample, this clone was seen many times. Its matching antigen is unknown. Sample: peripheral blood, taken on day 0 of AZD1222 vaccination. The sequence derives from an adult in good health. This sequence joins TRBV6-4 and TRBJ2-1; no firm D call. The CDR3, as DNA: TGTGCCAGCAGTGACGAGGCGCCTTCCAATGAGCAGTTCTTC. It is translated as CASSDEAPSNEQFF.